This T cell receptor (beta chain) was captured in a study of radiotherapy plus CTLA-4 blockade in lung cancer. The overall study: Objective responses arose in 15% to 20% of patients, and about 32% experienced disease control. Whole-study results and caveats: In blood, TCR clones derived from the tumor expanded after radiotherapy plus ipilimumab.

Regarding this clone: What it recognizes is unknown.

V dropped 1 base and J dropped 9; count of bases not matched to a gene: 10. The CDR3 is 15 residues long. Germline V CDR1 and CDR2: SGDLS, YYNGEE. Method: immunoSEQ multiplex PCR; TCRdb's copy keeps in-frame clones and lacks some. The sample consists of about 46,000 clones, 75% to 85% of them appearing once. Ipilimumab-mediated CTLA-4 blockade plus focal radiation was given to patients having chemo-refractory metastatic non-small-cell lung cancer. The starting material was peripheral blood, obtained from a patient treated with radiotherapy plus ipilimumab. The receptor comes from a human donor with non-small cell lung cancer who had a complete response to radiotherapy plus ipilimumab. The chain employs TRBV9 and TRBJ2-1; TRBD2 matches at 7 bases. As DNA, the CDR3 is TGTGCCAGCAGCGTAAAAGGTCGGGACTACGGTGAGCAGTTCTTC. Its protein is CASSVKGRDYGEQFF. The whole variable domain, remainder taken from reference TRBV9 and TRBJ2-1, is DSGVTQTPKHLITATGQRVTLRCSPRSGDLSVYWYQQSLDQGLQFLIQYYNGEERAKGNILERFSAQQFPDLHSELNLSSLELGDSALYFCASSVKGRDYGEQFFGPGTRLTVL.